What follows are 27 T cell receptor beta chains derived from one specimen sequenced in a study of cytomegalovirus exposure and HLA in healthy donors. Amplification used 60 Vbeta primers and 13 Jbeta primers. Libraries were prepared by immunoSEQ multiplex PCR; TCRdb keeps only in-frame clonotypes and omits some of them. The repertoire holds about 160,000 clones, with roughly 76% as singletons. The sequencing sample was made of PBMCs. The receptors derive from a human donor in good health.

Written as DNA, the CDR3 is TGTGCCAGCAGTTCACAGGGGCAAGCTTTCTTT. It yields the protein CASSSQGQAFF. J is TRBJ1-1 and V is TRBV6-6; TRBD1 aligns across 7 bases. Germline-derived CDR1 and CDR2 are MNHNY and SVGAGI (reference sequence). Trimming cost V 4 bases and J 9 bases; bases outside gene matches: 2. This CDR3 contains 11 residues.

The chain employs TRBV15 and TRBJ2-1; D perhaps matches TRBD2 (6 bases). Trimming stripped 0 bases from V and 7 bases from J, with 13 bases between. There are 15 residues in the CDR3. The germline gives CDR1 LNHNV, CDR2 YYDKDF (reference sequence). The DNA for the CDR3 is TGTGCCACCAGCAGAGATGGAGGGCAGGTTAATGAGCAGTTCTTC. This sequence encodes CATSRDGGQVNEQFF.

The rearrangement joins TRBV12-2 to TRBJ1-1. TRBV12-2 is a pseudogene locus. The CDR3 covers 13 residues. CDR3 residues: CASPLPGGTEAFF. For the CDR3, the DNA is TGTGCAAGTCCCTTGCCCGGGGGTACTGAAGCTTTCTTT.

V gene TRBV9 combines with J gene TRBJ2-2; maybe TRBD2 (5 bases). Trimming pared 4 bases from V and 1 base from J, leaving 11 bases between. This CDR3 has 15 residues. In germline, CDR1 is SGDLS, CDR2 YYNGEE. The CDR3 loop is CASSLGLWNTGELFF. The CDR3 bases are TGTGCCAGCAGCCTCGGACTGTGGAACACCGGGGAGCTGTTTTTT.

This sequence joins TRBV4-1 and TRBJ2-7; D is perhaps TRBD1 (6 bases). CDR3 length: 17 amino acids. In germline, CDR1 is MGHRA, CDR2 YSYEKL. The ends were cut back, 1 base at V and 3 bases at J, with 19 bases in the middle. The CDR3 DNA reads TGCGCCAGCAGCCAAGTAAACTTCATAGGGGGTGGCTACGAGCAGTACTTC. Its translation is CASSQVNFIGGGYEQYF.

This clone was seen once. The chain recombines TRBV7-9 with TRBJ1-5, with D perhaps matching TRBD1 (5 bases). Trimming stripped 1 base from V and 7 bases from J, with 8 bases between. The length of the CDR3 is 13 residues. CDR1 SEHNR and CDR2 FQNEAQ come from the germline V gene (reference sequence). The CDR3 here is CASSLGNRQPQHF. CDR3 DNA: TGTGCCAGCAGCTTAGGAAACAGGCAGCCCCAGCATTTT. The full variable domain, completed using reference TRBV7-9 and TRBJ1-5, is DTGVSQNPRHKITKRGQNVTFRCDPISEHNRLYWYRQTLGQGPEFLTYFQNEAQLEKSRLLSDRFSAERPKGSFSTLEIQRTEQGDSAMYLCASSLGNRQPQHFGDGTRLSIL.

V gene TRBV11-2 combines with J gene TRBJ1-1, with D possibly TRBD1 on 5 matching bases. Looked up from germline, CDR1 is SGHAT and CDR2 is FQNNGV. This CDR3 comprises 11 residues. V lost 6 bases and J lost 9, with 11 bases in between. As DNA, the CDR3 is TGTGCCAGCAGAAGGGACTATCAAGCTTTCTTT. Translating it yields CASRRDYQAFF.

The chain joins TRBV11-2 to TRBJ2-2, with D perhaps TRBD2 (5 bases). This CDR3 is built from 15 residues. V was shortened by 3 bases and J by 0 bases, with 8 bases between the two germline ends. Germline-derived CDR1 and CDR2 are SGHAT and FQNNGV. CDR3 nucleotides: TGTGCCAGCAGCTTGGGAGCTACGAACACCGGGGAGCTGTTTTTT. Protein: CASSLGATNTGELFF.

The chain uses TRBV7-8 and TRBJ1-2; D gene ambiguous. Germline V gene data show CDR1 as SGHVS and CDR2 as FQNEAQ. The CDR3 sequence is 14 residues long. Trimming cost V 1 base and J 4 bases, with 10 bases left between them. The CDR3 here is CASSLGEGIYGYTF. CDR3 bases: TGTGCCAGCAGCTTAGGGGAGGGCATCTATGGCTACACCTTC.

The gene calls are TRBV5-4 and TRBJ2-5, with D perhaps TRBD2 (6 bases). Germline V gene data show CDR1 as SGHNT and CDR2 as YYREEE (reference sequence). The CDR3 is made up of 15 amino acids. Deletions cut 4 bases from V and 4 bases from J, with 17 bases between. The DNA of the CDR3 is TGTGCCAGCAGCCTGGACGGGGGAGGTGGAGAGACCCAGTACTTC. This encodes CASSLDGGGGETQYF.

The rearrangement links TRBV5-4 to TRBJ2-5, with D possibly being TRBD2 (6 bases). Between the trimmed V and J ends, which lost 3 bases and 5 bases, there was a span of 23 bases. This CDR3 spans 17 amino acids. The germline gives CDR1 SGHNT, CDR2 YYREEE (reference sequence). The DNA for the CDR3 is TGTGCCAGCAGCTCGGGTGGCGCGGGGCCCTCAGGGGAGACCCAGTACTTC. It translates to CASSSGGAGPSGETQYF. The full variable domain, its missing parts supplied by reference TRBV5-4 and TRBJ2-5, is ETGVTQSPTHLIKTRGQQVTLRCSSQSGHNTVSWYQQALGQGPQFIFQYYREEENGRGNFPPRFSGLQFPNYSSELNVNALELDDSALYLCASSSGGAGPSGETQYFGPGTRLLVL.

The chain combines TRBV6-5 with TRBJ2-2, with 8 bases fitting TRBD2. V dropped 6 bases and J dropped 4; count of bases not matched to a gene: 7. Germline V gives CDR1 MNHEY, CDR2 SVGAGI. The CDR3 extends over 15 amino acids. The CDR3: CASRGTSSGTGELFF. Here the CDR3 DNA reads TGTGCCAGCAGGGGGACTAGTTCGGGCACCGGGGAGCTGTTTTTT.

CDR3 in DNA: TGTGCCAGCAGCCAACAGGGGAGCTGGAGCTATGGCTACACCTTC. It codes for CASSQQGSWSYGYTF. The J gene is TRBJ1-2, the V gene TRBV6-5, with 7 nucleotides matching TRBD1. J gave up 4 bases and V 6 bases, and 11 bases lay outside the gene matches. Per germline, CDR1 MNHEY and CDR2 SVGAGI. The CDR3 spans 15 residues.

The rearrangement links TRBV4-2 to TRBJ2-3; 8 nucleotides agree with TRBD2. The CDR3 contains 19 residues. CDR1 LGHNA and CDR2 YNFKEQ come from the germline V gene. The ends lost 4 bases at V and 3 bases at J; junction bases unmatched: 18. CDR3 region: CASSRRRMSRGVGTDTQYF. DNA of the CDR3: TGTGCCAGCAGCCGCCGTCGGATGTCGCGGGGGGTGGGTACAGATACGCAGTATTTT.

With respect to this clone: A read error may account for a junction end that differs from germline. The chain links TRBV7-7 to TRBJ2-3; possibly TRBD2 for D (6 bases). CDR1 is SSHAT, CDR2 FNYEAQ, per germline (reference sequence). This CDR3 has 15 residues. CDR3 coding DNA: TGTGCTAGCAGCCCCGTGGGAGGTTTGACAGATACGCAGTATTTT. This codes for CASSPVGGLTDTQYF.

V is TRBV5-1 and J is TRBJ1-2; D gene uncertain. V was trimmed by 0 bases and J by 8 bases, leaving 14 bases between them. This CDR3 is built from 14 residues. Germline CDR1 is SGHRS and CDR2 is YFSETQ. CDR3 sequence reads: CASSLGAEWNGYTF. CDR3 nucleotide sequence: TGCGCCAGCAGCTTGGGGGCAGAGTGGAACGGCTACACCTTC.

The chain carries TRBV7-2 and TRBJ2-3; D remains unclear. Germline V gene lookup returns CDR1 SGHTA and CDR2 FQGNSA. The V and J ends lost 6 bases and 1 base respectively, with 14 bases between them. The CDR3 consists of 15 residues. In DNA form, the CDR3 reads TGTGCCAGCAGAAAACGCGGTGAACGCACAGATACGCAGTATTTT. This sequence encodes CASRKRGERTDTQYF. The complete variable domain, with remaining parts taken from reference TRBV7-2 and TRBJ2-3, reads GAGVSQSPSNKVTEKGKDVELRCDPISGHTALYWYRQSLGQGLEFLIYFQGNSAPDKSGLPSDRFSAERTGGSVSTLTIQRTQQEDSAVYLCASRKRGERTDTQYFGPGTRLTVL.

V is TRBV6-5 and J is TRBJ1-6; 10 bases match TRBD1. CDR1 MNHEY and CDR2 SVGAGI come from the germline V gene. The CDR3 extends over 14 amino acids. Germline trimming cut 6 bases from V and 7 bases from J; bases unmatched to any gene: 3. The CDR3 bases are TGTGCCAGCAGGGGACAGGGGAAGAATTCACCCCTCCACTTT. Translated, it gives CASRGQGKNSPLHF.

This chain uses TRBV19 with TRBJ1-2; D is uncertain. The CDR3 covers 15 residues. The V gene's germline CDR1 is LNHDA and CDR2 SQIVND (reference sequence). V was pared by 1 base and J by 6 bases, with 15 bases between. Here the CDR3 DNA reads TGTGCCAGTAGTATAGTTTTGGGCCGATCGAATGGCTACACCTTC. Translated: CASSIVLGRSNGYTF.

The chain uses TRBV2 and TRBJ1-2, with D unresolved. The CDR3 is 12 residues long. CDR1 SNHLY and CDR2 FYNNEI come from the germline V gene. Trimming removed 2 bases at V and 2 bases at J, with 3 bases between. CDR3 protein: CASSEQNYGYTF. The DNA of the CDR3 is TGTGCCAGCAGTGAACAGAACTATGGCTACACCTTC. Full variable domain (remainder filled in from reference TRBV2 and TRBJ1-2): EPEVTQTPSHQVTQMGQEVILRCVPISNHLYFYWYRQILGQKVEFLVSFYNNEISEKSEIFDDQFSVERPDGSNFTLKIRSTKLEDSAMYFCASSEQNYGYTFGSGTRLTVV.

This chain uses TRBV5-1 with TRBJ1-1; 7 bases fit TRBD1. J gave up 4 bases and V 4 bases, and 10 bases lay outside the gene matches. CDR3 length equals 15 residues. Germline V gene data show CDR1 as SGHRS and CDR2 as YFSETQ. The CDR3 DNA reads TGCGCCAGCAGCGGGACGACAGGGTTGAGCACTGAAGCTTTCTTT. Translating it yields CASSGTTGLSTEAFF.

This CDR3 reads CASSLSGTYYAGGYTF. The DNA of the CDR3 is TGTGCCAGCAGTTTATCGGGGACATATTATGCGGGTGGCTACACCTTC. V and J are TRBV27 and TRBJ1-2, with a tentative D call TRBD1 (6 bases). The V gene lost 0 bases and the J gene lost 7 bases, with 18 bases spanning the gap. The CDR3 length is 16 residues. Germline CDR1 MNHEY, CDR2 SMNVEV (reference sequence).

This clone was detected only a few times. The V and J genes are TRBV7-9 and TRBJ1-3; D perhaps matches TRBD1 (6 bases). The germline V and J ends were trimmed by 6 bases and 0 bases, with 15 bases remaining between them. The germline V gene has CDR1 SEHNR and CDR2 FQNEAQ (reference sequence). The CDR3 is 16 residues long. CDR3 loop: CASSHTGLDSGNTIYF. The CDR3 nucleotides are TGTGCCAGCAGTCACACAGGGTTGGACTCTGGAAACACCATATATTTT.

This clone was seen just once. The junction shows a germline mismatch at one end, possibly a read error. This CDR3 reads CASSYSISILGQGPF. In DNA, the CDR3 is TGTGCCAGCAGTTACTCGATTTCTATCTTGGGACAGGGGCCCTTC. V is TRBV6-6 and J is TRBJ2-7; 10 bases map to TRBD1. The CDR3 has 15 amino acids. The V gene's germline CDR1 is MNHNY and CDR2 SVGAGI (reference sequence).

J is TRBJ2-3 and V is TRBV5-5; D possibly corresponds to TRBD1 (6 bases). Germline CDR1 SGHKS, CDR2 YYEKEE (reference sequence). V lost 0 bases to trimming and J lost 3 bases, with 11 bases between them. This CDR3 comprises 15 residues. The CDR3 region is CASSLAGDKTDTQYF. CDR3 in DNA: TGTGCCAGCAGCTTGGCCGGGGACAAGACAGATACGCAGTATTTT.

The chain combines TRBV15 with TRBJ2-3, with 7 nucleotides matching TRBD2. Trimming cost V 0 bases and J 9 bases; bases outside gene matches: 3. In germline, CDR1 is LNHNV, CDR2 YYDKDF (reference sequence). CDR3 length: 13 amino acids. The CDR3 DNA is TGTGCCACCAGCAGAGATCCTAGCGGAACGCAGTATTTT. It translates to CATSRDPSGTQYF.

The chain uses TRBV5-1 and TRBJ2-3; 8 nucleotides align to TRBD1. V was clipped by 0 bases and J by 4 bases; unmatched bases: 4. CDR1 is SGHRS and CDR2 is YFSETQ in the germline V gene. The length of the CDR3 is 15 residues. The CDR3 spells CASSLAGQGADTQYF. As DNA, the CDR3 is TGCGCCAGCAGCTTGGCCGGACAGGGAGCAGATACGCAGTATTTT.